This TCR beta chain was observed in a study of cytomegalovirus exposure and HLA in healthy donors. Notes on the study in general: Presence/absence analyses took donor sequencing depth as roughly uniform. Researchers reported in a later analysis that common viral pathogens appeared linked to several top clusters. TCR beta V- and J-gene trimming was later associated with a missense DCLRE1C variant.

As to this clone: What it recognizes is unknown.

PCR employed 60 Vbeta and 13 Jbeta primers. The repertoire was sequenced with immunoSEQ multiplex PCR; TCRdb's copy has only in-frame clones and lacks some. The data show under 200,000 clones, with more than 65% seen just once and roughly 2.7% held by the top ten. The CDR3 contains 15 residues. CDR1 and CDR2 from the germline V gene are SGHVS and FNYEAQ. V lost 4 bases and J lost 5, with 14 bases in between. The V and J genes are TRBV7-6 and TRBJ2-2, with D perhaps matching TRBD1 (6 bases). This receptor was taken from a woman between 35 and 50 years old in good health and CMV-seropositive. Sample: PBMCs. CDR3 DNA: TGTGCCAGCAGCTCCCCACAGGGAGAGACCGGGGAGCTGTTTTTT. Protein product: CASSSPQGETGELFF.